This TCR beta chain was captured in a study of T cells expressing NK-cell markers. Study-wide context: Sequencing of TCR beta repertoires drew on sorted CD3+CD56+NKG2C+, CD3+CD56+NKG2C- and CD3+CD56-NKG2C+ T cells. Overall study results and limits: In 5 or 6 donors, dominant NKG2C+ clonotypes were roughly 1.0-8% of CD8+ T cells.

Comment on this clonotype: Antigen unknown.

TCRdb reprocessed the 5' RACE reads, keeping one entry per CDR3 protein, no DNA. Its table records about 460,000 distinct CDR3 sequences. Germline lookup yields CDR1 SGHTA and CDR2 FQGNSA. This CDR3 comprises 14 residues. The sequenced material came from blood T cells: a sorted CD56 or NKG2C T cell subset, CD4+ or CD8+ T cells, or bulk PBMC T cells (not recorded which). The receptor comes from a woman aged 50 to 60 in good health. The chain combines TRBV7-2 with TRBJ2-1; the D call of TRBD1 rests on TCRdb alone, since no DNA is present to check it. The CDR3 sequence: CASSLARPPPAPFF. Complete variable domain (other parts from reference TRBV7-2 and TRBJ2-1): GAGVSQSPSNKVTEKGKDVELRCDPISGHTALYWYRQSLGQGLEFLIYFQGNSAPDKSGLPSDRFSAERTGGSVSTLTIQRTQQEDSAVYLCASSLARPPPAPFFGPGTRLTVL.